The present entry profiles one T cell receptor (beta chain) with its context. The data stem from a study of blood T cell repertoires in COVID-19. The data were produced by immunoSEQ multiplex PCR, yet TCRdb's version contains in-frame clones alone and is incomplete. This sample carries more than 85,000 clones, over 75% of them seen once, and the ten largest clones take roughly 17%. The TCR was taken from a woman over 75 with active or convalescent COVID-19. Sequenced: peripheral blood.

The CDR3 bases are TGTGCCAGCAGGCGCGCCTGGAGCTCCTACGAGCAGTACTTC. Protein product: CASRRAWSSYEQYF. The chain links TRBV7-8 to TRBJ2-7, with D hard to call. The CDR3 loop spans 14 amino acids. Trimming shortened V by 6 bases and J by 0 bases, and 12 bases separated the two germline ends. From germline, CDR1 is SGHVS and CDR2 FQNEAQ.